The 11 T cell receptor beta chains in this list originate from one sample, sequenced in a study of early T cells in non-severe SARS-CoV-2 infection. TCRdb recomputed calls from the 5' RACE reads with MiXCR, one row per CDR3 protein. The sample yields approximately 64,000 distinct CDR3 sequences, just over 20% seen once. Material: whole blood, obtained at baseline. The origin of the receptors is an adult who was a healthcare worker with PCR-confirmed SARS-CoV-2 infection or an uninfected control (not recorded which).

This chain uses TRBV24-1 with TRBJ1-6; a possible D gene is TRBD1 (5 bases). The CDR3 is made up of 12 amino acids. CDR1 KGHDR and CDR2 SFDVKD come from the germline V gene. Trimming cost V 10 bases and J 7 bases, with 10 bases left between them. Written as DNA, the CDR3 is TGTGCCACAAGGGGACGGAATTCACCCCTCCACTTT. As protein: CATRGRNSPLHF.

V is TRBV7-6 and J is TRBJ2-1; possibly TRBD2 for D (5 bases). CDR3 length: 18 amino acids. Germline V gives CDR1 SGHVS, CDR2 FNYEAQ. V lost 2 bases and J lost 0, with 17 bases in between. DNA of the CDR3: TGTGCCAGCAGCTTAAGTCCTCCTAGCTACAGCTCCTACAATGAGCAGTTCTTC. Amino acids: CASSLSPPSYSSYNEQFF.

The rearrangement uses TRBV13 and TRBJ2-5; no clear D gene. Germline V CDR1 and CDR2: PRHDT, FYEKMQ (reference sequence). The CDR3 runs to 12 residues. The ends were cut back, 3 bases at V and 2 bases at J, with 4 bases in the middle. CDR3 region: CASSLVQETQYF. DNA of the CDR3: TGTGCCAGCAGCTTGGTTCAAGAGACCCAGTACTTC.

This clonotype has just a few counts. One end of the junction does not line up with germline, which may come from a read error. V gene TRBV7-6 combines with J gene TRBJ2-7; D possibly corresponds to TRBD2 (5 bases). The CDR3 contains 12 residues. The V gene's germline CDR1 is SGHVS and CDR2 FNYEAQ. Here the CDR3 reads CASSSDSHEQYF. The CDR3 nucleotides read TGTGCCAGCAGCTCGGACTCCCACGAGCAGTACTTC. Supplemented by reference TRBV7-6 and TRBJ2-7, the full variable domain reads GAGVSQSPRYKVTKRGQDVALRCDPISGHVSLYWYRQALGQGPEFLTYFNYEAQQDKSGLPNDRFSAERPEGSISTLTIQRTEQRDSAMYRCASSSDSHEQYFGPGTRLTVT.

V is TRBV9 and J is TRBJ1-5; D may be TRBD1 (6 bases). The V gene's germline CDR1 is SGDLS and CDR2 YYNGEE. V was pared by 3 bases and J by 5 bases, with 9 bases between. This CDR3 spans 13 amino acids. Written as DNA, the CDR3 is TGTGCCAGCAGCGAGGGGGGGCATCAGCCCCAGCATTTT. It is translated as CASSEGGHQPQHF.

This clonotype was seen a handful of times. The genes are TRBV20-1 and TRBJ2-3, with TRBD1 identical over 7 bases. This CDR3 has 15 residues. The V gene end was trimmed by 0 bases and the J gene end by 0 bases; junction bases not matched to a gene: 3. Germline CDR1 reads DFQATT; CDR2 reads SNEGSKA (reference sequence). CDR3 coding DNA: TGCAGTGCTAGAGAGGGGACAGCCAGCACAGATACGCAGTATTTT. Encoded protein: CSAREGTASTDTQYF.

The sample holds a few counts of this clonotype. The V call is TRBV4-1, the J call TRBJ1-6; 7 nucleotides agree with TRBD1. V shed 1 base and J 8 bases; nucleotides not matched to a gene: 11. CDR3 length: 17 residues. CDR1 is MGHRA and CDR2 is YSYEKL in the germline V gene. In DNA form, the CDR3 reads TGCGCCAGCAGCCAAGTCGGTCGGGGCAGGGGGGATTCACCCCTCCACTTT. Its protein product is CASSQVGRGRGDSPLHF.

A few counts support this clonotype. V gene TRBV2 combines with J gene TRBJ2-7; D unclear. CDR3 length equals 11 residues. Germline V gives CDR1 SNHLY, CDR2 FYNNEI. Trimming removed 5 bases from V and 5 bases from J, with 7 bases in between. The CDR3 loop is CASSYWNEQYF. CDR3 in DNA: TGTGCCAGCAGTTACTGGAACGAGCAGTACTTC. Complete variable domain (other parts from reference TRBV2 and TRBJ2-7): EPEVTQTPSHQVTQMGQEVILRCVPISNHLYFYWYRQILGQKVEFLVSFYNNEISEKSEIFDDQFSVERPDGSNFTLKIRSTKLEDSAMYFCASSYWNEQYFGPGTRLTVT.

In its sample, this clonotype was seen a few times. The junction and the germline gene differ at one end; a read error may be behind it. V and J are TRBV9 and TRBJ2-2; tentatively, D is TRBD1 (6 bases). Germline lookup yields CDR1 SGDLS and CDR2 YYNGEE. This CDR3 has 13 residues. CDR3 sequence (DNA): TGTGCCAGCAGCGTCAGGGACACCGGGGTGCTGTTTTTT. It is translated as CASSVRDTGVLFF.

V and J are TRBV7-8 and TRBJ1-3, with TRBD1 matching 8 bases. The CDR3 extends over 17 amino acids. J gave up 0 bases and V 3 bases, and 7 bases lay outside the gene matches. Germline assignment: CDR1 SGHVS and CDR2 FQNEAQ. The CDR3 region has the DNA TGTGCCAGCAGCTTCGGACAGGGAGCCCGCTCTGGAAACACCATATATTTT. It yields the protein CASSFGQGARSGNTIYF.

CDR3 nucleotide sequence: TGCGCCAGCAGCAATAGCATGGGGGGTTACAATGAGCAGTTCTTC. Amino acid sequence: CASSNSMGGYNEQFF. The genes are TRBV5-1 and TRBJ2-1; possibly TRBD2 for D (6 bases). V dropped 4 bases and J dropped 4 bases, with 15 bases sitting between them. The CDR3 consists of 15 residues. CDR1 is SGHRS and CDR2 is YFSETQ in the germline V gene.